This T cell receptor (beta chain) is drawn from a study of graft-versus-host responses after intestinal transplantation. Turning to the study itself: All of the recipients had induction that used anti-thymocyte globulin, then tacrolimus and steroids for about 3 years.

Turning to this clone: Its antigen is currently unknown.

Germline V lookup: CDR1 MDHEN, CDR2 SYDVKM. V was shortened by 1 base and J by 6 bases, with 4 bases between the two germline ends. The CDR3 is made up of 12 amino acids. Libraries were prepared by immunoSEQ multiplex PCR; TCRdb keeps only in-frame clonotypes and omits some of them. The repertoire holds tens of thousands of clones, approximately 94% seen once, with about 0.54% in the top ten. Findings and caveats of the study: GvH clones surfaced in recipient marrow, some emerging earlier in ileum or blood.

The source is a human patient who received an intestinal transplant, so some T cells may come from the graft donor. The chain joins TRBV28 to TRBJ2-1; D is ambiguous. The sample here was PBMCs, taken 156 days after intestinal transplant. The CDR3 reads CASSLSTNEQFF. For the CDR3, the DNA is TGTGCCAGCAGTTTATCTACCAATGAGCAGTTCTTC.